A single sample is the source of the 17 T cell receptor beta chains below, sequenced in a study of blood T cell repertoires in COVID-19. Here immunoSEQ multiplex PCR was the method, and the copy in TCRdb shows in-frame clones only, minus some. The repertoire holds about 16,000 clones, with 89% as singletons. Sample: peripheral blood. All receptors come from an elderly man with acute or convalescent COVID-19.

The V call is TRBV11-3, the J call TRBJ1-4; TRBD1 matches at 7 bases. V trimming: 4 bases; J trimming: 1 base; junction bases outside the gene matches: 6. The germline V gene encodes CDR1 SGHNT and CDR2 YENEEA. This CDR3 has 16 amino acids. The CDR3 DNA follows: TGTGCCAGCAGCTGTCGGTGGACAGGAACTAATGAAAAACTGTTTTTT. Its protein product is CASSCRWTGTNEKLFF.

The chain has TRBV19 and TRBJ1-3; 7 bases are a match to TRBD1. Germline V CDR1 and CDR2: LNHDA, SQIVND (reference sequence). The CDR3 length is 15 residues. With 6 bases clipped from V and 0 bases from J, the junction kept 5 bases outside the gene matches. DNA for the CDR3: TGTGCCAGTAGCAATACAGGGGCCTCTGGAAACACCATATATTTT. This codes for CASSNTGASGNTIYF.

This CDR3 reads CASSSGNSNQPQHF. For the CDR3, the DNA is TGTGCCAGTAGTTCCGGGAATAGCAATCAGCCCCAGCATTTT. J is TRBJ1-5 and V is TRBV19, with D unclear. In germline, CDR1 is LNHDA, CDR2 SQIVND (reference sequence). This CDR3 region has 14 residues. V was pared by 5 bases and J by 0 bases, with 8 bases between.

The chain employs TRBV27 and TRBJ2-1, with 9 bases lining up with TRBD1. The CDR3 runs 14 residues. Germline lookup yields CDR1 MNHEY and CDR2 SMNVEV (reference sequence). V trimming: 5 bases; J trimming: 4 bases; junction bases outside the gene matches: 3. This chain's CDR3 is CASSTGTGYNEQFF. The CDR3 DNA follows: TGTGCCAGCAGTACCGGGACAGGGTACAATGAGCAGTTCTTC.

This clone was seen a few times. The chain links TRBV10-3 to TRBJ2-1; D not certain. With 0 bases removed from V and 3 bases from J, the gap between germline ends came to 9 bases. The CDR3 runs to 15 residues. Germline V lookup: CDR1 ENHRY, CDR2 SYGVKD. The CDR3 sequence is CAISESVGFYNEQFF. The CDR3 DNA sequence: TGTGCCATCAGTGAGTCGGTTGGCTTCTACAATGAGCAGTTCTTC.

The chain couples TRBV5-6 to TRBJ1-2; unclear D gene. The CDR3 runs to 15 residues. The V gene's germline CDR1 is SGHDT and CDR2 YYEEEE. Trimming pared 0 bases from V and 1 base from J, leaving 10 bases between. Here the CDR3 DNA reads TGTGCCAGCAGCTTGGGGGAGATACTTAACTATGGCTACACCTTC. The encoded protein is CASSLGEILNYGYTF. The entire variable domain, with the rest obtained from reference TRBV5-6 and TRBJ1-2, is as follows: DAGVTQSPTHLIKTRGQQVTLRCSPKSGHDTVSWYQQALGQGPQFIFQYYEEEERQRGNFPDRFSGHQFPNYSSELNVNALLLGDSALYLCASSLGEILNYGYTFGSGTRLTVV.

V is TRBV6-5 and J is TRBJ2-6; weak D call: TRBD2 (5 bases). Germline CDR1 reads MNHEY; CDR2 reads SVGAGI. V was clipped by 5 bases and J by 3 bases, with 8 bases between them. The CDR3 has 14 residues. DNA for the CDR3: TGTGCCAGCAGTATGGACTTTGGGGCCAACGTCCTGACTTTC. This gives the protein CASSMDFGANVLTF.

For the CDR3, the DNA is TGTGCCAGCAGTCTGAGCGGGGGAAAATGGGATACGCAGTATTTT. This codes for CASSLSGGKWDTQYF. This chain joins TRBV6-5 and TRBJ2-3; 8 bases are shared with TRBD2. Germline CDR1 and CDR2: MNHEY and SVGAGI. The CDR3 length is 15 residues. V shed 5 bases, J shed 6 bases, and the junction held 10 bases outside the gene matches.

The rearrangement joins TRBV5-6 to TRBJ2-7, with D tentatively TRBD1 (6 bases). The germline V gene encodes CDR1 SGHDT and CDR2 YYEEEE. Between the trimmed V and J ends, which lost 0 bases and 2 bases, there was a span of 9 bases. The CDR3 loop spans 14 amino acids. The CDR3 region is CASSLGTVTYEQYF. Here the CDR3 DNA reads TGTGCCAGCAGCTTGGGGACAGTAACCTACGAGCAGTACTTC. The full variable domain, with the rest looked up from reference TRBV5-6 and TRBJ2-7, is DAGVTQSPTHLIKTRGQQVTLRCSPKSGHDTVSWYQQALGQGPQFIFQYYEEEERQRGNFPDRFSGHQFPNYSSELNVNALLLGDSALYLCASSLGTVTYEQYFGPGTRLTVT.

CDR3 DNA sequence: TGTGCCAGCAGCTTGGGACAGGGTGTTGGGACTGAAGCTTTCTTT. It yields the protein CASSLGQGVGTEAFF. V is TRBV7-2 and J is TRBJ1-1; TRBD1 matches at 9 bases. This CDR3 has 15 amino acids. V gave up 3 bases and J gave up 5 bases; unmatched junction bases: 7. Germline-derived CDR1 and CDR2 are SGHTA and FQGNSA.

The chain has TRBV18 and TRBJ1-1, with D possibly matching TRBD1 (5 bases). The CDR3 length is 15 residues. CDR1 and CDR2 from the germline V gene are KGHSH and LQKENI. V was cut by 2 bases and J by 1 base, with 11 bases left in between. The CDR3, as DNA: TGTGCCAGCTCACCAACGCTGGGGGGGAACACTGAAGCTTTCTTT. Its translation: CASSPTLGGNTEAFF.

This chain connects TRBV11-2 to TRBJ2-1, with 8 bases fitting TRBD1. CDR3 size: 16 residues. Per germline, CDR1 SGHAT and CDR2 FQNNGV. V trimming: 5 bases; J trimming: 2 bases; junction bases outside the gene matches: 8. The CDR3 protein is CASSLSGTGAYNEQFF. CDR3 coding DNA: TGTGCCAGCAGCCTCTCAGGGACAGGAGCCTACAATGAGCAGTTCTTC.

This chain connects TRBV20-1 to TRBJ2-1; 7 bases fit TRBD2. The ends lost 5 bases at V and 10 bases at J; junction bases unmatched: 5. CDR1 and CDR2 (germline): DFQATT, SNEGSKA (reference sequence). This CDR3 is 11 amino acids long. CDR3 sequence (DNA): TGCAGTGCTGGGAGGGCTCAGGAGCAGTTCTTC. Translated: CSAGRAQEQFF.

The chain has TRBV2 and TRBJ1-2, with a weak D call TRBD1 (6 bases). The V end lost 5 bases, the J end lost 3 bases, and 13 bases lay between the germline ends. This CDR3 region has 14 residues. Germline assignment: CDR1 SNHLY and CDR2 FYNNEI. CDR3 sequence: CASSQQGFDYGYTF. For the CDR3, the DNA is TGTGCCAGCAGTCAACAGGGCTTCGACTATGGCTACACCTTC.

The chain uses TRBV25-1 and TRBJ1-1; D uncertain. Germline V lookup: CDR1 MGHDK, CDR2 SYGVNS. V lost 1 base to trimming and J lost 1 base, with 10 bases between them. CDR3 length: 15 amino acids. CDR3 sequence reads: CASSESYRPNTEAFF. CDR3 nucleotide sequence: TGTGCCAGCAGTGAATCCTACCGCCCGAACACTGAAGCTTTCTTT.

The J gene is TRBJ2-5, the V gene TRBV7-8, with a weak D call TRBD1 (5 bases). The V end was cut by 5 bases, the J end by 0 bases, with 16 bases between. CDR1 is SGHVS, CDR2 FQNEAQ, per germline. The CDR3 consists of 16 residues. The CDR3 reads CASSPFPRQYQETQYF. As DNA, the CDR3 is TGTGCCAGCAGCCCCTTCCCGAGACAGTACCAAGAGACCCAGTACTTC.

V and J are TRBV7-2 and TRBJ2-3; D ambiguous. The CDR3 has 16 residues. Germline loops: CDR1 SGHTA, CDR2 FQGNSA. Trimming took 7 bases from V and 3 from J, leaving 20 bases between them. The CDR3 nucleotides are TGTGCCAGCAACCCCCGGTCCCTGGGCCCTACAGATACGCAGTATTTT. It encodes CASNPRSLGPTDTQYF.